The clone carrying this T cell receptor beta chain was counted only a few times. The sample comes from a study of beta chain features in type 1 diabetes. Expressed TCRB transcripts were sequenced because the entire RNA isolate underwent reverse transcription. TCRdb keeps only in-frame clones here, not all; method: immunoSEQ multiplex PCR. The table has some 150,000 clones, 9.7% seen once. The TCR originated in a woman in her 40s in good health. The sequenced material came from central memory CD4+ T cells from blood.

The CDR3 sequence: CSVGGLNTEAFF. CDR3 bases: TGCAGCGTTGGGGGGCTGAACACTGAAGCTTTCTTT. The rearrangement uses TRBV29-1 and TRBJ1-1, with D perhaps TRBD1 (6 bases). Germline-derived CDR1 and CDR2 are SQVTM and ANQGSEA. V was clipped by 4 bases and J by 0 bases, with 6 bases between them. The CDR3 runs to 12 residues.